A selection of T cell receptor beta chains follows, all from one sample in a study of shared clonotypes between healthy human individuals. TCRdb keeps only in-frame clones here, not all; method: immunoSEQ multiplex PCR. Among a few million clones listed, approximately 93% were seen once. The sample was naive CD4+ T cells from PBMCs. The source of these receptors is a young man in good health. Some clones in this sample may be carry-over from other donors' samples. Each CDR3 is given with its conserved first and last residue. D genes are given only for firm matches. Clone size, where shown, is once, few, many, or a class for clones that have expanded.

TRBJ2-1 TRBV29-1 TRBD2 NA CSIIGLAVYNEQFF TGCAGCATCATTGGCCTAGCGGTCTACAATGAGCAGTTCTTC
TRBJ2-7 TRBV5-1 TRBD2 NA CASSAIAGRDEQYF TGCGCCAGCAGCGCAATAGCGGGACGGGACGAGCAGTACTTC
TRBJ2-6 TRBV19 TRBD1 NA CASDRTGGGSGANVLTF TGTGCCAGCGACCGGACAGGGGGGGGCTCTGGGGCCAACGTCCTGACTTTC
TRBJ2-3 TRBV28 NA once CASSSPTYTQYF TGTGCCAGCAGTTCCCCCACCTATACGCAGTATTTT
TRBJ1-2 TRBV7-9 TRBD1 once CASSLGQGGDYGYTF TGTGCCAGCAGCCTAGGACAGGGCGGTGACTATGGCTACACCTTC
TRBJ2-7 TRBV7-2 TRBD1 NA CASSLDGQGTYEQYF TGTGCCAGCAGCTTAGATGGACAGGGGACCTACGAGCAGTACTTC
TRBJ2-1 TRBV4-1 TRBD2 NA CASSQVGLVHEQFF TGCGCCAGCAGCCAAGTTGGACTAGTCCATGAGCAGTTCTTC
TRBJ1-2 TRBV6-5 NA NA CASSYSAGRPYGYTF TGTGCCAGCAGTTACTCGGCAGGGCGGCCCTATGGCTACACCTTC
TRBJ1-4 TRBV6-5 NA NA CASSYRAVATNEKLFF TGTGCCAGCAGTTATAGGGCAGTGGCAACTAATGAAAAACTGTTTTTT
TRBJ2-7 TRBV5-1 TRBD1 NA CASSFARTGLSYEQYF TGCGCCAGCAGCTTCGCCCGGACAGGACTCTCCTACGAGCAGTACTTC
TRBJ2-3 TRBV5-4 NA NA CASSFGNTQYF TGTGCCAGCAGCTTCGGGAATACGCAGTATTTT
TRBJ2-5 TRBV5-4 NA NA CASTYQGRGQETQYF TGTGCCAGCACCTACCAAGGCAGGGGCCAAGAGACCCAGTACTTC
TRBJ2-3 TRBV5-4 NA NA CASSLETSSTDTQYF TGTGCCAGCAGCTTGGAAACTTCTAGCACAGATACGCAGTATTTT
TRBJ2-3 TRBV30 NA NA CAWTQGGGTDTQYF TGTGCCTGGACCCAGGGGGGCGGCACAGATACGCAGTATTTT
TRBJ2-1 TRBV6-6 TRBD2 NA CASSRGRVTAEQFF TGTGCCAGCAGTCGCGGGAGAGTTACGGCTGAGCAGTTCTTC
TRBJ2-3 TRBV6-5 NA NA CASRPRGAGTDTQYF TGTGCCAGCAGACCCCGGGGGGCGGGCACAGATACGCAGTATTTT
TRBJ2-2 TRBV5-1 NA NA CASSLTEAGELFF TGCGCCAGCAGTTTGACAGAGGCCGGGGAGCTGTTTTTT
TRBJ1-3 TRBV9 NA NA CASSGSLSGNTIYF TGTGCCAGCAGCGGGAGCCTCTCTGGAAACACCATATATTTT
TRBJ1-2 TRBV28 NA NA CASSRGGSNYGYTF TGTGCCAGCAGCCGCGGGGGAAGTAACTATGGCTACACCTTC
TRBJ1-5 TRBV28 NA NA CASSPRTVGNQPQHF TGTGCCAGCAGTCCTCGGACAGTAGGCAATCAGCCCCAGCATTTT
TRBJ2-3 TRBV7-9 NA NA CVQAGGTDTQYF TGTGTGCAGGCAGGGGGCACAGATACGCAGTATTTT
TRBJ2-7 TRBV27 NA NA CASRPRLADSYEQYF TGTGCCAGCAGACCTAGATTAGCGGACTCCTACGAGCAGTACTTC
TRBJ2-3 TRBV28 NA NA CASTTDTQYF TGTGCCAGCACCACAGATACGCAGTATTTT
TRBJ1-5 TRBV25-1 NA NA CASSRGNQPQHF TGTGCCAGCAGTAGAGGGAATCAGCCCCAGCATTTT
TRBJ1-1 TRBV5-4 TRBD1 NA CASSPGQGAEAFF TGTGCCAGCAGCCCTGGACAGGGGGCTGAAGCTTTCTTT
TRBJ1-1 TRBV5-1 NA NA CASSLDRANTEAFF TGCGCCAGCAGCTTGGACAGGGCCAACACTGAAGCTTTCTTT
TRBJ1-2 TRBV28 NA NA CASMVNYGYTF TGTGCCAGCATGGTAAACTATGGCTACACCTTC
TRBJ2-3 TRBV19 NA NA CASSSGRSTDTQYF TGTGCCAGTAGTTCCGGGAGAAGCACAGATACGCAGTATTTT
TRBJ1-3 TRBV19 NA NA CASRRDTVGWGNTIYF TGTGCCAGTAGAAGGGACACGGTTGGTTGGGGAAACACCATATATTTT
TRBJ2-1 TRBV25-1 NA NA CASSERRRYNEQFF TGTGCCAGCAGTGAACGTCGGAGGTACAATGAGCAGTTCTTC
TRBJ2-7 TRBV11-3 NA NA CASSPEISYEQYF TGTGCCAGCAGCCCAGAGATTTCCTACGAGCAGTACTTC
TRBJ1-3 TRBV18 NA NA CASSPQTGYISGNTIYF TGTGCCAGCTCACCCCAGACAGGTTACATCTCTGGAAACACCATATATTTT
TRBJ1-1 TRBV25-1 NA NA CASSELGGSTEAFF TGTGCCAGCAGTGAATTGGGGGGTTCGACTGAAGCTTTCTTT
TRBJ1-5 TRBV4-1 NA NA CASSQEGGWVEPQHF TGCGCCAGCAGCCAAGAGGGGGGTTGGGTTGAGCCCCAGCATTTT
TRBJ2-7 TRBV11-2 NA NA CASSPRGAGPSYEQYF TGTGCCAGCAGCCCACGTGGCGCAGGCCCATCCTACGAGCAGTACTTC
TRBJ2-1 TRBV25-1 NA NA CASSGLPPNEQFF TGTGCCAGCAGTGGCTTGCCCCCGAATGAGCAGTTCTTC
TRBJ1-2 TRBV2 TRBD1 NA CASSTRTGSYGYTF TGTGCCAGCAGTACCAGGACAGGTTCTTATGGCTACACCTTC
TRBJ1-2 TRBV19 NA NA CASSIGPQGVRGYTF TGTGCCAGTAGTATAGGCCCCCAGGGAGTGCGTGGCTACACCTTC
TRBJ2-1 TRBV19 NA once CASSTAPRNEQFF TGTGCCAGTAGTACCGCCCCCCGCAATGAGCAGTTCTTC
TRBJ2-7 TRBV6-1 NA NA CASSAGRSSYEQYF TGTGCCAGCAGTGCAGGCAGGTCCTCCTACGAGCAGTACTTC
TRBJ2-6 TRBV18 TRBD1 NA CASSLSGTGKGANVLTF TGTGCCAGCTCACTGTCCGGGACAGGCAAGGGGGCCAACGTCCTGACTTTC